This T cell receptor beta chain was recorded in a study of cytomegalovirus exposure and HLA in healthy donors. Study outcomes and limitations: It was approximately 160 TCR beta chains that were listed as cytomegalovirus-associated. The likely explanation for a cluster of highly shared sequence variants was sequencing artifact.

The V and J ends lost 7 bases and 1 base respectively, with 8 bases between them. This CDR3 region has 14 residues. Germline V gene data show CDR1 as SNHLY and CDR2 as FYNNEI. The PCR used 60 Vbeta and 13 Jbeta primers. The method was immunoSEQ multiplex PCR; TCRdb's version includes in-frame clones alone and lacks a portion of them. The data contain 70,000 to 85,000 clones, about two thirds of them singletons. A word on this clone: What it binds is not known.

The chain uses TRBV2 and TRBJ2-6; D gene uncertain. The sequence came from a man under 40 in good health and CMV-seropositive. The sample taken for sequencing was PBMCs. The CDR3 DNA sequence: TGTGCCAGCACGCGGATATCTGGGGCCAACGTCCTGACTTTC. Translating gives CASTRISGANVLTF.